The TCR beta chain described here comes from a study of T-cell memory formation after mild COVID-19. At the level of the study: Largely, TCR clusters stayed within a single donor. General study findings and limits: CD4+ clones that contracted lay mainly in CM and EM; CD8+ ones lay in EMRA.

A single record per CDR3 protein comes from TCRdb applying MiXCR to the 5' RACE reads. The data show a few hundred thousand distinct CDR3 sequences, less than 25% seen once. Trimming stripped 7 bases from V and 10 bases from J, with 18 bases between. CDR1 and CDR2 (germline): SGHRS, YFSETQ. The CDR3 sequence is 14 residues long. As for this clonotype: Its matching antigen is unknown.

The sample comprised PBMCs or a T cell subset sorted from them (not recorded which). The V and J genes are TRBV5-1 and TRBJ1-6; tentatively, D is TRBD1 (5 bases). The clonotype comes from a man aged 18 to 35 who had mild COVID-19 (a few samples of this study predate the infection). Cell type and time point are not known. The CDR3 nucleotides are TGCGCCAGCCAATCCCATGGGGGGGACTCACCCCTCCACTTT. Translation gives CASQSHGGDSPLHF.